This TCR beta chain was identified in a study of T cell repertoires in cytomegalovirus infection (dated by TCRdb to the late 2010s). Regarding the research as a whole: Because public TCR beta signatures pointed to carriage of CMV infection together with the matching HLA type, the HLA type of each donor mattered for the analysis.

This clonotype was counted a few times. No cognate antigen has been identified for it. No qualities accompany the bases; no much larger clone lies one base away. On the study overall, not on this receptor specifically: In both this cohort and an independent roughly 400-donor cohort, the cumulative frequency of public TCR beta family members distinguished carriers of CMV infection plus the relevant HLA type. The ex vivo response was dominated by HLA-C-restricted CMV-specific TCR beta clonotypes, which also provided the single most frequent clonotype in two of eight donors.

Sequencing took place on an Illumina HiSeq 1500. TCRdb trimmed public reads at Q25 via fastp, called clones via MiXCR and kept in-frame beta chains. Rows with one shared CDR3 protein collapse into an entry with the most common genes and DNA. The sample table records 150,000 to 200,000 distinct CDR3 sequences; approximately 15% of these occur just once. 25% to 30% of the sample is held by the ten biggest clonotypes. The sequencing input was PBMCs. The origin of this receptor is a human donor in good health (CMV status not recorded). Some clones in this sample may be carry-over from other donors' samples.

The nucleotides are TGTGCCAGCAGCCAAGGGAGGGGGAATGGAAACACCATATATTTT. The translation is CASSQGRGNGNTIYF. The chain is encoded by TRBV14 joined to TRBJ1-3; a weak D assignment points to TRBD1 (6 bases agree). There are 15 amino acids in the CDR3, from cysteine to phenylalanine inclusive. Just CDR3 DNA is preserved here, 45 bases in frame from base 1. CDR1 and CDR2 are read off the germline V gene as SGHDN and FVKESK. The trim is 1 base for V and 3 bases for J, with a gap of 10 bases between the germline ends.